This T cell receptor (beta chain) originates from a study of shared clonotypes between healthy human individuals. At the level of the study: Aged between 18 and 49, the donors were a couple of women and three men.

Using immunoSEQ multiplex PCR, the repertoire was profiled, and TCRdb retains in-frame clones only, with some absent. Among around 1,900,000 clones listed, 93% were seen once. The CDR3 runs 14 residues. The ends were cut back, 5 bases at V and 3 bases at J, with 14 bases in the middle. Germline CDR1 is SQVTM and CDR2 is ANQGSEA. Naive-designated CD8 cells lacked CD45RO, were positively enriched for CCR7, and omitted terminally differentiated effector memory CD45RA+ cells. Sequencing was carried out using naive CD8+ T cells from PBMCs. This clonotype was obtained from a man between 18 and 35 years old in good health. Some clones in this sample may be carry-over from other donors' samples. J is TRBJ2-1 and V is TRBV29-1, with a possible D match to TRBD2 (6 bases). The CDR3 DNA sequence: TGCAGCGTTTGGGACCGGGACTTCTACAATGAGCAGTTCTTC. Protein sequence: CSVWDRDFYNEQFF.